This TCR beta chain emerged from a study of T cells in Graves' hyperthyroidism and ophthalmopathy. Notes on the study in general: Clonotypes that were expanded in thyroid above 0.001 mostly appeared in blood too. Ophthalmopathy was distinguished from stable hyperthyroidism by 13 V-J signatures.

RNA transcripts were the template for amplifying TCR beta CDR3 regions. The HTBI primer set served for first-round RT-PCR of the TCR CDR3. TCRdb reprocessed the multiplex PCR reads with MiXCR, giving one entry per CDR3 protein. The table includes 500,000 to 600,000 distinct CDR3 sequences, roughly a sixth detected once. Among the patients, aged 18 to 65, hyperthyroidism was newly diagnosed and had lasted under 2 months. On this clonotype itself: Antigen: not known.

Germline CDR1 is KGHSH and CDR2 is LQKENI. This CDR3 has 15 residues. V lost 0 bases and J lost 0, with 5 bases in between. The chain uses TRBV18 and TRBJ1-4; tentatively, D is TRBD1 (5 bases). The sample consisted of blood. This TCR was recovered from a woman under 30 with Graves' hyperthyroidism. The CDR3 coding sequence is TGTGCCAGCTCACCACCGACAGCAACTAATGAAAAACTGTTTTTT. Translating it yields CASSPPTATNEKLFF.